This T cell receptor beta chain was recovered during a study of cytomegalovirus exposure and HLA in healthy donors. V dropped 6 bases and J dropped 2 bases, with 7 bases sitting between them. Germline V gene lookup returns CDR1 SQVTM and CDR2 ANQGSEA. The CDR3 spans 11 residues. PCR used 60 Vbeta primers and 13 Jbeta primers. Clones were read by immunoSEQ multiplex PCR, and TCRdb kept only the in-frame ones, dropping some. This sample's clone table lists about 200,000 clones. In the case of this clone: Its antigen is not known.

Study outcomes and limitations: Diagnosis of cytomegalovirus status made by the classifier reportedly showed high specificity and sensitivity. Presence/absence analyses assumed roughly uniform sequencing depth across donors, which may not hold. Most TCR sequences were uncommon, yet certain public TCRs appeared in many donors.

The TCR originated in a woman aged 25 to 39 in good health and CMV-seropositive. Material: PBMCs. The V and J genes are TRBV29-1 and TRBJ2-5; D ambiguous. In DNA form, the CDR3 reads TGCAGCGTGGGCCTTCAAGAGACCCAGTACTTC. Amino acids: CSVGLQETQYF.